This TCR beta chain came from a study of technical replicates of blood from several donors. Using immunoSEQ multiplex PCR, the repertoire was profiled, and TCRdb retains in-frame clones only, with some absent. The sample contains more than 65,000 clones, around nine tenths of which appear only once. Per germline, CDR1 SGHTS and CDR2 YDEGEE. Losses at the gene ends were 3 bases for V and 0 bases for J; bases not matched to a gene: 9. This CDR3 spans 17 amino acids. The clonotype originates from a human donor in good health. The sequencing sample was made of T cells isolated from PBMCs. V gene TRBV5-8 combines with J gene TRBJ1-5; TRBD1 matches at 7 bases. The CDR3 DNA sequence: TGTGCCAGCAGCTCCGGGACAGCTGTGCATAGCAATCAGCCCCAGCATTTT. This gives the protein CASSSGTAVHSNQPQHF.